Listed below are T cell receptor beta chains from one sample, sequenced in a study of T cell changes during pregnancy in multiple sclerosis. Some clones are missing from TCRdb's copy, which holds only in-frame ones; the method was immunoSEQ multiplex PCR. The sample consists of around 8,400 clones, about nine tenths of them appearing once. Sequences were derived from CD8+ T cells from peripheral blood mononuclear cells, sampled in the first trimester of pregnancy. These receptors all come from a female donor in good health, enrolled as a control in a pregnancy study. CDR3s include the opening cysteine and the closing phenylalanine or tryptophan. The D gene is left open where the match is weak. Size is omitted from some rows. Given values are once, few, many or a class for expanded clones.

V	size	J	D	CDR3	DNA
TRBV7-2	.	TRBJ2-7	TRBD1	CASSLDGTGLYEQYF	TGTGCCAGCAGCTTAGACGGGACAGGCCTTTACGAGCAGTACTTC
TRBV28	.	TRBJ2-7	TRBD1	CASRRYRGYEQYF	TGTGCCAGCAGGCGGTACAGGGGCTACGAGCAGTACTTC
TRBV7-8	once	TRBJ2-7	.	CASSDKLANEQYF	TGTGCCAGCAGCGATAAGCTAGCAAACGAGCAGTACTTC
TRBV13	.	TRBJ1-3	TRBD1	CASSLGRKQGETGNTIYF	TGTGCCAGCAGCTTAGGAAGAAAACAGGGGGAGACTGGAAACACCATATATTTT
TRBV21-1	.	TRBJ2-7	.	CASSTRELYEQYF	TGTGCCAGCAGCACCCGGGAACTCTACGAGCAGTACTTC
TRBV10-3	.	TRBJ2-1	.	CAISESFNNEQFF	TGTGCCATCAGTGAGTCGTTCAACAATGAGCAGTTCTTC
TRBV5-1	.	TRBJ2-2	.	CASSLFWALTGELFF	TGCGCCAGCAGCTTGTTCTGGGCTCTCACCGGGGAGCTGTTTTTT
TRBV29-1	.	TRBJ2-7	TRBD2	CSVMGTSGSYYQQYF	TGCAGCGTTATGGGGACTAGCGGGAGCTACTACCAGCAGTACTTC
TRBV10-2	.	TRBJ1-5	.	CASRSVLQDQPQHF	TGCGCCAGCAGATCAGTTTTACAGGATCAGCCCCAGCATTTT
TRBV28	.	TRBJ2-3	TRBD2	CASATSGRPDTQYF	TGTGCCAGCGCCACTAGCGGGAGGCCAGATACGCAGTATTTT
TRBV10-2	.	TRBJ2-1	.	CASSESGVGYNEQFF	TGCGCCAGCAGTGAGTCTGGAGTGGGCTACAATGAGCAGTTCTTC
TRBV6-5	.	TRBJ1-2	.	CASSYTRYRDGYTF	TGTGCCAGCAGTTACACAAGATACCGGGATGGCTACACCTTC
TRBV4-2	.	TRBJ2-6	.	CASSQDGHSGANVLTF	TGTGCCAGCAGCCAAGATGGGCACTCTGGGGCCAACGTCCTGACTTTC
TRBV2	.	TRBJ2-4	.	CASSVKAAKNIQYF	TGTGCCAGCAGTGTCAAAGCAGCCAAAAACATTCAGTACTTC
TRBV27	.	TRBJ2-2	.	CASSWAQNTGELFF	TGTGCCAGCAGTTGGGCCCAGAACACCGGGGAGCTGTTTTTT
TRBV6-5	.	TRBJ1-1	.	CASSLHRNLNTEAFF	TGTGCCAGCAGTTTACACAGGAACCTGAACACTGAAGCTTTCTTT
TRBV5-4	.	TRBJ1-6	.	CASSSTGILNSPLHF	TGTGCCAGCAGCTCAACGGGAATATTAAATTCACCCCTCCACTTT
TRBV29-1	.	TRBJ1-4	.	CSARVNEKLFF	TGCAGCGCCAGGGTTAATGAAAAACTGTTTTTT
TRBV6-6	.	TRBJ2-7	TRBD2	CASSPSSGSSYEQYF	TGTGCCAGCAGTCCTTCTAGCGGGAGCTCCTACGAGCAGTACTTC
TRBV7-8	.	TRBJ2-2	.	CASSYPMDRYTGELFF	TGTGCCAGCAGCTACCCCATGGACAGATACACCGGGGAGCTGTTTTTT
TRBV18	.	TRBJ2-1	.	CASSPPGGNEQFF	TGTGCCAGCTCACCACCTGGAGGGAATGAGCAGTTCTTC
TRBV2	.	TRBJ2-7	.	CASSPPPTPPYEQYF	TGTGCCAGCAGTCCCCCCCCCACACCTCCCTACGAGCAGTACTTC
TRBV14	.	TRBJ2-6	.	CASSPIYGSLLSGANVLTF	TGTGCCAGCAGCCCTATATACGGGAGCCTCCTCTCTGGGGCCAACGTCCTGACTTTC
TRBV11-3	.	TRBJ2-3	TRBD1	CASSSKGAVTDTQYF	TGTGCCAGCAGCTCCAAGGGGGCGGTCACAGATACGCAGTATTTT
TRBV11-2	.	TRBJ2-5	.	CASRRSGTRPETQYF	TGTGCCAGCCGGCGCTCTGGGACAAGGCCGGAGACCCAGTACTTC
TRBV5-8	.	TRBJ2-7	.	CASSLYPGQGYSYEQYF	TGTGCCAGCAGCTTGTACCCTGGACAAGGTTACTCCTACGAGCAGTACTTC
TRBV6-4	once	TRBJ2-1	.	CASSDSQGPYNEQFF	TGTGCCAGCAGTGACTCTCAGGGGCCGTACAATGAGCAGTTCTTC
TRBV13	.	TRBJ2-5	.	CASSRITGPREQYF	TGTGCCAGCAGCCGTATAACGGGCCCGAGGGAGCAGTACTTC
TRBV28	.	TRBJ2-7	.	CATSSVYRYEQYF	TGTGCCACCAGTTCAGTGTATCGCTACGAGCAGTACTTC
TRBV7-6	once	TRBJ2-7	.	CASSHLGSWTPSYEQYF	TGTGCCAGCAGCCATTTAGGAAGCTGGACACCGTCCTACGAGCAGTACTTC
TRBV12-5	.	TRBJ2-7	TRBD1	CASGGYRGPFYEQYF	TGTGCTAGTGGGGGCTACAGGGGGCCATTCTACGAGCAGTACTTC
TRBV5-4	.	TRBJ1-5	.	CASSLTSCFRGNQPQHF	TGTGCCAGCAGCTTGACTTCCTGTTTTCGGGGCAATCAGCCCCAGCATTTT